The rows below give T cell receptor beta chains drawn from one sample of a study of shared clonotypes between healthy human individuals. Method: immunoSEQ multiplex PCR; TCRdb's copy keeps in-frame clones and lacks some. The profile shows roughly 2,500,000 clones, 93% of them singletons. Sequenced material: naive CD4+ T cells from PBMCs. These receptors were collected from a man aged 18-30 years in good health. Some clones in this sample may be carry-over from other donors' samples. The CDR3 runs from the conserved cysteine through the conserved F or W. D genes are given only for firm matches. Only part of the rows carry a size: once, few, many, or a class if the clone is expanded.

d_call: NA; v_call: TRBV21-1; clone_size: NA; j_call: TRBJ1-5; cdr3_nt: TGTGCCAGCAGCAAACCAGGACGGAAGACACCAGGCTGGCCCCAGCATTTT; cdr3_aa: CASSKPGRKTPGWPQHF
d_call: TRBD2; v_call: TRBV30; clone_size: NA; j_call: TRBJ2-7; cdr3_nt: TGTGCCTGGAGACGGACTAGCGCGCTCTACGAGCAGTACTTC; cdr3_aa: CAWRRTSALYEQYF
d_call: TRBD1; v_call: TRBV19; clone_size: NA; j_call: TRBJ2-3; cdr3_nt: TGTGCCAGTAGGCCGGACAGGAGAACTTCAGATACGCAGTATTTT; cdr3_aa: CASRPDRRTSDTQYF
d_call: TRBD2; v_call: TRBV7-2; clone_size: NA; j_call: TRBJ2-7; cdr3_nt: TGTGCCAGCAGCGATACTAGCGGCCCCTACGAGCAGTACTTC; cdr3_aa: CASSDTSGPYEQYF
d_call: NA; v_call: TRBV4-1; clone_size: NA; j_call: TRBJ1-1; cdr3_nt: TGCGCCAGCAGCCTCGGGACGGGGAACACTGAAGCTTTCTTT; cdr3_aa: CASSLGTGNTEAFF
d_call: TRBD1; v_call: TRBV10-3; clone_size: NA; j_call: TRBJ2-7; cdr3_nt: TGTGCCATCAGCGCTCCGGGACAGGGGGCCGACGAGCAGTACTTC; cdr3_aa: CAISAPGQGADEQYF
d_call: NA; v_call: TRBV6-1; clone_size: NA; j_call: TRBJ1-5; cdr3_nt: TGTGCCAGCAGTGCTGGACCGGACCAGCATTTT; cdr3_aa: CASSAGPDQHF
d_call: NA; v_call: TRBV5-1; clone_size: once; j_call: TRBJ2-5; cdr3_nt: TGCGCCAGCAGCTTGGAGGGAGGTGGAGAGACCCAGTACTTC; cdr3_aa: CASSLEGGGETQYF
d_call: TRBD1; v_call: TRBV9; clone_size: NA; j_call: TRBJ1-1; cdr3_nt: TGTGCCAGCAGCGTAGCGACAGGGGGGAACACTGAAGCTTTCTTT; cdr3_aa: CASSVATGGNTEAFF
d_call: NA; v_call: TRBV5-1; clone_size: NA; j_call: TRBJ2-3; cdr3_nt: TGCGCCAGCAGCTCTCGGTGGGTCACAGATACGCAGTATTTT; cdr3_aa: CASSSRWVTDTQYF
d_call: TRBD2; v_call: TRBV15; clone_size: once; j_call: TRBJ2-7; cdr3_nt: TGTGCCACCAGCAGTTCGGGACTAGCGGGAGTCGAGCAGTACTTC; cdr3_aa: CATSSSGLAGVEQYF
d_call: TRBD1; v_call: TRBV5-5; clone_size: NA; j_call: TRBJ2-2; cdr3_nt: TGTGCCAGCAGCAGGGGACAGATGAACACCGGGGAGCTGTTTTTT; cdr3_aa: CASSRGQMNTGELFF
d_call: NA; v_call: TRBV4-1; clone_size: NA; j_call: TRBJ2-7; cdr3_nt: TGCGCCAGCAGCCGTCAGATGGAACAGACCTACGAGCAGTACTTC; cdr3_aa: CASSRQMEQTYEQYF
d_call: NA; v_call: TRBV5-1; clone_size: NA; j_call: TRBJ2-7; cdr3_nt: TGCGCCAGCAGTTTCAGGGGCCCGACCTACGAGCAGTACTTC; cdr3_aa: CASSFRGPTYEQYF
d_call: TRBD1; v_call: TRBV15; clone_size: NA; j_call: TRBJ1-3; cdr3_nt: TGTGCCACCAGCAAGGACAGGGACTCTGGAAACACCATATATTTT; cdr3_aa: CATSKDRDSGNTIYF
d_call: NA; v_call: TRBV18; clone_size: NA; j_call: TRBJ2-5; cdr3_nt: TGTGCCAGCTCATCCAACCGACAAGAGACCCAGTACTTC; cdr3_aa: CASSSNRQETQYF
d_call: NA; v_call: TRBV5-6; clone_size: NA; j_call: TRBJ1-3; cdr3_nt: TGTGCCAGCAGCTCATACCGGGACTCTGGAAACACCATATATTTT; cdr3_aa: CASSSYRDSGNTIYF
d_call: TRBD1; v_call: TRBV5-1; clone_size: once; j_call: TRBJ1-3; cdr3_nt: TGCGCCAGCAGCTCACAAGGACAGGGGGGAAACACCATATATTTT; cdr3_aa: CASSSQGQGGNTIYF
d_call: NA; v_call: TRBV6-5; clone_size: once; j_call: TRBJ2-7; cdr3_nt: TGTGCCAGCAGTTACTCATTAGACTACGAGCAGTACTTC; cdr3_aa: CASSYSLDYEQYF
d_call: NA; v_call: TRBV14; clone_size: NA; j_call: TRBJ1-3; cdr3_nt: TGTGCCAGCAGCCAAGATGTGGGGAGATCTGGAAACACCATATATTTT; cdr3_aa: CASSQDVGRSGNTIYF
d_call: NA; v_call: TRBV28; clone_size: once; j_call: TRBJ1-2; cdr3_nt: TGTGCCAGCAGTTCGAGCGGGGTTAAGGGCTACACCTTC; cdr3_aa: CASSSSGVKGYTF
d_call: TRBD1; v_call: TRBV2; clone_size: NA; j_call: TRBJ2-7; cdr3_nt: TGTGCCAGCGACCTGACAGGGGCAGGAGGAGAGCAGTACTTC; cdr3_aa: CASDLTGAGGEQYF
d_call: NA; v_call: TRBV7-2; clone_size: NA; j_call: TRBJ2-7; cdr3_nt: TGTGCCAGCAGCCCGACTTGGACTGCCTCCTACGAGCAGTACTTC; cdr3_aa: CASSPTWTASYEQYF